This T cell receptor (beta chain) was observed in a study of CD8+ T cells in alopecia areata. The wider study: Oral tofacitinib (5 to 10 mg twice daily) was administered to treated patients. General observations from the study: With tofacitinib ongoing, many expanded lesional clones persisted in both scalp and blood.

Germline V gene lookup returns CDR1 MNHNS and CDR2 SASEGT. This CDR3 has 15 amino acids. V was pared by 3 bases and J by 6 bases, with 9 bases of the junction left unmatched. Notes on this clone: Antigen specificity is unknown.

Stated treatment: oral pan-JAK inhibitor, 5-10 mg twice daily. After isolation, RNA underwent reverse transcription to generate cDNA as the sequencing template. Clones were sequenced by immunoSEQ multiplex PCR, and TCRdb holds only the in-frame ones, with some missing. This table holds more than 95,000 clones, 86% found once. The sample consisted of CD8+ T cells sorted from blood, taken between weeks 30 and 35, from a patient treated with tofacitinib. The TCR sequence derives from a human donor with alopecia areata. V is TRBV6-1 and J is TRBJ2-7; 9 bases map to TRBD1. CDR3 in amino acids: CASSETDRGFGEQYF. In nucleotides, the CDR3 is TGTGCCAGCAGTGAGACCGACAGGGGGTTCGGCGAGCAGTACTTC.